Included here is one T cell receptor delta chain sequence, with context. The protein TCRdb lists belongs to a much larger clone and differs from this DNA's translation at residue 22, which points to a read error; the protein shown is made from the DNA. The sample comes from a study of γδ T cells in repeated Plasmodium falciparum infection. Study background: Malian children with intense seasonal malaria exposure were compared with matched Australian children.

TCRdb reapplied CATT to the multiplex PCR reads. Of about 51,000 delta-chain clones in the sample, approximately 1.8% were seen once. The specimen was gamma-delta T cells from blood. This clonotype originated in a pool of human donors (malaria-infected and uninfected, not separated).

The CDR3 region is CAFSSKIKLWVYLRGRCTRPLTF. CDR3 nucleotides: TGTGCCTTTTCCTCTAAGATTAAGCTTTGGGTCTACTTGCGGGGGAGATGTACCAGACCCCTGACCTTT. The rearrangement uses TRDV3 and TRDJ4; D is possibly TRDD3 (6 bases). The CDR3 contains 23 residues. The germline gives CDR1 TVYSNPD, CDR2 GDNSRS (reference sequence).